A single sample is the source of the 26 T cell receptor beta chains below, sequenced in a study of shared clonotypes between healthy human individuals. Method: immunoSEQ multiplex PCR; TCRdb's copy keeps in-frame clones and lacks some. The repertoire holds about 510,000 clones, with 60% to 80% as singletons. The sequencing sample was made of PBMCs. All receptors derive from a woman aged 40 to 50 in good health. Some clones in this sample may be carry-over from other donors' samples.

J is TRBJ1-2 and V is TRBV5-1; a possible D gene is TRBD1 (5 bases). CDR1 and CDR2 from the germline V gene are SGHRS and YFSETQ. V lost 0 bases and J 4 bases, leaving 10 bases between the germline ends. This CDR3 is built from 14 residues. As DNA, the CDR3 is TGCGCCAGCAGCTTGGTACCAGGGACCTATGGCTACACCTTC. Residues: CASSLVPGTYGYTF.

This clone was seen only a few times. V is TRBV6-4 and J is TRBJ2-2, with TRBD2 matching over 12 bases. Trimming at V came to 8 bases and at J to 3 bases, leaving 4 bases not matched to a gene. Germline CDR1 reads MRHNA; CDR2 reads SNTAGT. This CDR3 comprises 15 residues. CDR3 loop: CASGRLAGDTGELFF. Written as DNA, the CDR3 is TGTGCCAGCGGGCGACTAGCGGGAGACACCGGGGAGCTGTTTTTT.

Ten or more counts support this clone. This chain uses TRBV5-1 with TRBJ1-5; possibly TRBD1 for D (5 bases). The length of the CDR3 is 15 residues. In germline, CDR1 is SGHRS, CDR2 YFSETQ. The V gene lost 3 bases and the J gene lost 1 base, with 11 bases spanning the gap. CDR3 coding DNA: TGCGCCAGCAGCTCAGGGACTGGGAGCAATCAGCCCCAGCATTTT. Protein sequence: CASSSGTGSNQPQHF.

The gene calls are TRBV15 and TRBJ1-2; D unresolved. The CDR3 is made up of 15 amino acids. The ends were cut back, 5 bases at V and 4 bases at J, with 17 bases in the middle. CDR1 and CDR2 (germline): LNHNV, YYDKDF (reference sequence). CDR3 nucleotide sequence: TGTGCCACCAGCCCAGCCCATGGGGAGAGCTATGGCTACACCTTC. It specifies CATSPAHGESYGYTF.

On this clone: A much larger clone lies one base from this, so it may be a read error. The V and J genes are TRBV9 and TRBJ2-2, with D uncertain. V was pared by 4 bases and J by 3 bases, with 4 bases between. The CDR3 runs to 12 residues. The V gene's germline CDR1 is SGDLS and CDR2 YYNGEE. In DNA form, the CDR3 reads TGTGCCAGCAGCCCCCACACCGGGGAGCTGTTTTTT. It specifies CASSPHTGELFF.

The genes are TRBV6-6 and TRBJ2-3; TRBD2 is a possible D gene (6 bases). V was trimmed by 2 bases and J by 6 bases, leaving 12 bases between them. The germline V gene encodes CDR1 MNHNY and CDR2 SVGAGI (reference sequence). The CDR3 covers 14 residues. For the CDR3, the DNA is TGTGCCAGCAGTTACGCACTAGCAGACGATACGCAGTATTTT. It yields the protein CASSYALADDTQYF.

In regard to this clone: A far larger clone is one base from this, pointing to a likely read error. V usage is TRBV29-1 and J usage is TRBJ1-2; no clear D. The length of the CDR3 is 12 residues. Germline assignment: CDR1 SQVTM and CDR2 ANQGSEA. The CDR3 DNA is TGCAGCGTTAAAGACCATAACTATGGCTACACCTTC. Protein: CSVKDHNYGYTF. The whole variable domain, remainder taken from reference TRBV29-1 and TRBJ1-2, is SAVISQKPSRDICQRGTSLTIQCQVDSQVTMMFWYRQQPGQSLTLIATANQGSEATYESGFVIDKFPISRPNLTFSTLTVSNMSPEDSSIYLCSVKDHNYGYTFGSGTRLTVV.

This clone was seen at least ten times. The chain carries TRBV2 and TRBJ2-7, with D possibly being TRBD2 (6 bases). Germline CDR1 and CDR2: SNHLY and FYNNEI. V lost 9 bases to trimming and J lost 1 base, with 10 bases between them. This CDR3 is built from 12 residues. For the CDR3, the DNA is TGTGCCAGTAGACTAGTTTCCTACGAGCAGTACTTC. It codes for CASRLVSYEQYF.

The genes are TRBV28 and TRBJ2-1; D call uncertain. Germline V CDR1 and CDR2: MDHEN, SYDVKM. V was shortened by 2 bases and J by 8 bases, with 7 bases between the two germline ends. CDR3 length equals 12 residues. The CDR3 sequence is CASSLIFDEQFF. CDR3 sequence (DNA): TGTGCCAGCAGTTTAATATTCGATGAGCAGTTCTTC.

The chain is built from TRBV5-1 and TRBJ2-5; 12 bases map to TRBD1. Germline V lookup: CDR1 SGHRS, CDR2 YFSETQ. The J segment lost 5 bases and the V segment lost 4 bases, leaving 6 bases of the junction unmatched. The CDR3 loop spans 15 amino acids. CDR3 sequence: CASSPGTGGFETQYF. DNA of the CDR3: TGCGCCAGCAGCCCCGGGACAGGGGGCTTTGAGACCCAGTACTTC.

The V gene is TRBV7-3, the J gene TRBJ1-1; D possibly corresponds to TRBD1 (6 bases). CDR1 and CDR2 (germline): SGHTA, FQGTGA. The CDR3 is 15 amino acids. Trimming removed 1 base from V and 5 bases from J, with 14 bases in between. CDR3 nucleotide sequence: TGTGCCAGCAGCTTAATATCTGGGGGCCAGACTGAAGCTTTCTTT. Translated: CASSLISGGQTEAFF.

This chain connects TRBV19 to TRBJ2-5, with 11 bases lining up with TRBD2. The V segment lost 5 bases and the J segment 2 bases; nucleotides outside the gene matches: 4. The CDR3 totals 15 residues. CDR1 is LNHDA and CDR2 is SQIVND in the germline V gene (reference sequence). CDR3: CASSPRLAGQETQYF. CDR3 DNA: TGTGCCAGTAGTCCGCGACTAGCGGGGCAAGAGACCCAGTACTTC.

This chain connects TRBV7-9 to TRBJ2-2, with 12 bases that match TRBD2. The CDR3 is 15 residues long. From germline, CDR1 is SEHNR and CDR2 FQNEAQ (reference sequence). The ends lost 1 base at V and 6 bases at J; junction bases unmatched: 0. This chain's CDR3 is CASSLGLAGAGELFF. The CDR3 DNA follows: TGTGCCAGCAGCTTAGGACTAGCGGGAGCCGGGGAGCTGTTTTTT.

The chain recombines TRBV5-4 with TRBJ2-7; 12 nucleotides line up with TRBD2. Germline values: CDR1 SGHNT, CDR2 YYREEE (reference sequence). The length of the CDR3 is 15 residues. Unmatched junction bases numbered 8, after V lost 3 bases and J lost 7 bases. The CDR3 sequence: CASSSMTSGSSEQYF. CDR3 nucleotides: TGTGCCAGCAGCTCAATGACTAGCGGGAGCTCGGAGCAGTACTTC.

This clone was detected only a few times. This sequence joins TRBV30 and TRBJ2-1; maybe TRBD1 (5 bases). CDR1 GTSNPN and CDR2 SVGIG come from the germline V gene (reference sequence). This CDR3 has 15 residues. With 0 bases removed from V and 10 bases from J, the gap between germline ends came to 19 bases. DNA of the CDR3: TGTGCCTGGAGTGTTTGGGCCAGGGCCGGCACCGAGCAGTTCTTC. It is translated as CAWSVWARAGTEQFF.

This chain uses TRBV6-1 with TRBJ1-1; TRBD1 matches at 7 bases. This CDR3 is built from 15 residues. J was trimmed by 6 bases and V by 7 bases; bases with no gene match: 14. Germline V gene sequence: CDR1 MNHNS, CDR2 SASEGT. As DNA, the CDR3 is TGTGCCAGCATCTCTAGAAGGGGGCAGTACTCTGAAGCTTTCTTT. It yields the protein CASISRRGQYSEAFF.

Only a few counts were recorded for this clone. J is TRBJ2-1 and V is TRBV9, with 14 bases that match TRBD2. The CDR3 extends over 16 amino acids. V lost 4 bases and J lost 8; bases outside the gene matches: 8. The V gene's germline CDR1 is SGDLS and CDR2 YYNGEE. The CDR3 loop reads CASSFHGTSGSDEQFF. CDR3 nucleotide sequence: TGTGCCAGCAGCTTTCACGGGACTAGCGGGAGCGATGAGCAGTTCTTC.

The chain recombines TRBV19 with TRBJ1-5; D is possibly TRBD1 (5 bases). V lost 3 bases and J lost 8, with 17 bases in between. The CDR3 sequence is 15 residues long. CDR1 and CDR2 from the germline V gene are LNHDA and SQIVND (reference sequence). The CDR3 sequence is CASSIGGEVGKPQHF. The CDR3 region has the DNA TGTGCCAGTAGTATCGGGGGGGAAGTAGGAAAGCCCCAGCATTTT.

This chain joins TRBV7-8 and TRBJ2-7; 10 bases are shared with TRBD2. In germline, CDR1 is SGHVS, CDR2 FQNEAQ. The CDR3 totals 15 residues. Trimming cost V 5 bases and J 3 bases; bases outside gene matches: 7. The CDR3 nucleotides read TGTGCCAGCAGCGTCGGACTAGCGGCCTTCTACGAGCAGTACTTC. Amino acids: CASSVGLAAFYEQYF.

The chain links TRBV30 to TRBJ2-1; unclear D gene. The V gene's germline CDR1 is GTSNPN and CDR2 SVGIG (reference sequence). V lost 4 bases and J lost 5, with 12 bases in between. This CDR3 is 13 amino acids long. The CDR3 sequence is CAWNPDTHNEQFF. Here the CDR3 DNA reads TGTGCCTGGAACCCCGACACCCACAATGAGCAGTTCTTC.

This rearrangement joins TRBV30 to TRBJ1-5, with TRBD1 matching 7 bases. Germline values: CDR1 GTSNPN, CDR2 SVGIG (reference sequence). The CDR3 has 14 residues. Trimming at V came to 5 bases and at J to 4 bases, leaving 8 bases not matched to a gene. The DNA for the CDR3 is TGTGCCTGGGCCTCGACAGGGCATAATCAGCCCCAGCATTTT. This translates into CAWASTGHNQPQHF.

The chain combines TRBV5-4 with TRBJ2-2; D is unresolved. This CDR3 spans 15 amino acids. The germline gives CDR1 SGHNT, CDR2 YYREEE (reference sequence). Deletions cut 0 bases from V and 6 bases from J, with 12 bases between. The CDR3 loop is CASSLDVLGSGELFF. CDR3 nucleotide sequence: TGTGCCAGCAGCTTGGACGTTTTAGGATCCGGGGAGCTGTTTTTT.

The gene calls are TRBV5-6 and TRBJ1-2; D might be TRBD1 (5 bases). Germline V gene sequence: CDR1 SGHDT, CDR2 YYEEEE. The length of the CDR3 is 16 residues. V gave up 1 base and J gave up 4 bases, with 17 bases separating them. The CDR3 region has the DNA TGTGCCAGCAGCTTGTACCCCGATGGAGGGACCTATGGCTACACCTTC. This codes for CASSLYPDGGTYGYTF.

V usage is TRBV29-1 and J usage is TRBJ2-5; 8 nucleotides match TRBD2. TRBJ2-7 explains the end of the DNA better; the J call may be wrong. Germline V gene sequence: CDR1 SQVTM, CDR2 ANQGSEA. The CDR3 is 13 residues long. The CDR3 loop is CSVDAGGSDEQYF. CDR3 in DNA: TGCAGCGTTGATGCGGGAGGCTCGGACGAGCAGTACTTC.

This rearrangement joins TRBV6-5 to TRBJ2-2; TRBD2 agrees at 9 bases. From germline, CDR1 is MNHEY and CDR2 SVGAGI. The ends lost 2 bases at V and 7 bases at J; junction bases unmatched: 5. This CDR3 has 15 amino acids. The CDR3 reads CASSYRLAGLGELFF. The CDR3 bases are TGTGCCAGCAGTTACCGGCTAGCGGGGCTCGGGGAGCTGTTTTTT.

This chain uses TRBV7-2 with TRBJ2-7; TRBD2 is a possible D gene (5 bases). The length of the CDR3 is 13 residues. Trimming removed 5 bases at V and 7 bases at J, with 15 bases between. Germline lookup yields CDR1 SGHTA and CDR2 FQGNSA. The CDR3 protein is CASSPSVGSEQYF. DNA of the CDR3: TGTGCCAGCAGCCCGAGCGTAGGGAGTGAGCAGTACTTC.